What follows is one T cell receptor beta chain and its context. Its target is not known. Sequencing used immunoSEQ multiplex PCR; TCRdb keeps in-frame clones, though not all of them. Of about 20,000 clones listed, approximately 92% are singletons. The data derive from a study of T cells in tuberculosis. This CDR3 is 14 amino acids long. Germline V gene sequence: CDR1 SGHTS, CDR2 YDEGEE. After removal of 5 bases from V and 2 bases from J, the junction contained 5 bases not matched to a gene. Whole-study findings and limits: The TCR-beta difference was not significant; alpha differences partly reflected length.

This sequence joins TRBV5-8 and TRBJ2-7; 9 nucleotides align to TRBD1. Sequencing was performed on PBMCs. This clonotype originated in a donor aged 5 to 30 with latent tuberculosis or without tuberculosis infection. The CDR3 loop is CASSRGQGPYEQYF. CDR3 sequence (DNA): TGTGCCAGCAGTCGGGGACAGGGTCCCTACGAGCAGTACTTC. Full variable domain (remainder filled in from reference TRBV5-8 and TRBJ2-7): EAGVTQSPTHLIKTRGQQATLRCSPISGHTSVYWYQQALGLGLQFLLWYDEGEERNRGNFPPRFSGRQFPNYSSELNVNALELEDSALYLCASSRGQGPYEQYFGPGTRLTVT.